This is a list of T cell receptor beta chains from one sample in a study of CD8 T cells in ankylosing spondylitis. Each CDR3 protein is one row after TCRdb ran MiXCR on the 5' RACE reads. Counted here are 250,000 to 400,000 distinct CDR3 sequences, more than 9% occurring once; the ten biggest clones make up roughly 9.5%. Sequencing was carried out using blood, either unsorted or a sorted T cell fraction (not recorded which). These receptors all stem from a female donor with ankylosing spondylitis or in good health (not recorded which). CDR3s include the opening cysteine and the closing phenylalanine or tryptophan. The D gene is left open where the match is weak. Rows give clone size only sometimes, using once, few, many, or a class for an expanded clone.

.	TRBV7-2	TRBJ1-5	many	CASSLELQGFQPQHF	TGTGCCAGCAGCTTAGAGCTCCAGGGCTTTCAGCCCCAGCATTTT
.	TRBV12-3/TRBV12-4	TRBJ1-2	many	CASSFGRRSNYGYTF	TGTGCCAGCAGTTTCGGACGGAGATCTAACTATGGCTACACCTTC
.	TRBV15	TRBJ2-5	many	CATSRDNGVGETQYF	TGTGCCACCAGCAGAGATAACGGGGTCGGAGAGACCCAGTACTTC
.	TRBV20-1	TRBJ1-2	many	CSAVSGEDGYTF	TGCAGTGCAGTATCGGGGGAGGATGGCTACACCTTC
TRBD1	TRBV28	TRBJ1-2	.	CASSSTGTGVYGDTF	TGTGCCAGCAGTTCCACCGGGACAGGGGTCTATGGCGACACCTTC
.	TRBV5-1	TRBJ1-3	many	CASSSSPDSGNTIYF	TGCGCCAGCAGCTCGTCCCCGGACTCTGGAAACACCATATATTTT
TRBD1	TRBV11-1	TRBJ1-1	.	CASRAGTGPNTEAFF	TGTGCCAGCAGGGCCGGGACAGGTCCCAACACTGAAGCTTTCTTT
TRBD1	TRBV5-1	TRBJ2-7	many	CASSLASGDRTYEQYF	TGCGCCAGCAGCTTGGCGAGTGGGGACAGGACCTACGAGCAGTACTTC
.	TRBV20-1	TRBJ2-1	many	CSARDTEQSNEQFF	TGCAGTGCTAGAGATACTGAACAAAGCAATGAGCAGTTCTTC
.	TRBV20-1	TRBJ2-5	many	CSASRQPQETQYF	TGCAGTGCTAGCAGGCAGCCGCAAGAGACCCAGTACTTC
.	TRBV13	TRBJ1-1	many	CASSLRVKGAFF	TGTGCCAGCAGCTTAAGGGTAAAGGGCGCTTTCTTT
.	TRBV2	TRBJ1-2	few	CASRPEGTPQGYTF	TGTGCCAGCAGACCAGAGGGGACCCCGCAGGGCTACACCTTC
.	TRBV5-1	TRBJ2-6	few	CASSGAGDISGANVLTF	TGCGCCAGCAGTGGGGCAGGGGATATCTCTGGGGCCAACGTCCTGACTTTC
TRBD1	TRBV20-1	TRBJ1-1	many	CSARVDRVVTEAFF	TGCAGTGCTAGAGTTGACAGGGTAGTCACTGAAGCTTTCTTT